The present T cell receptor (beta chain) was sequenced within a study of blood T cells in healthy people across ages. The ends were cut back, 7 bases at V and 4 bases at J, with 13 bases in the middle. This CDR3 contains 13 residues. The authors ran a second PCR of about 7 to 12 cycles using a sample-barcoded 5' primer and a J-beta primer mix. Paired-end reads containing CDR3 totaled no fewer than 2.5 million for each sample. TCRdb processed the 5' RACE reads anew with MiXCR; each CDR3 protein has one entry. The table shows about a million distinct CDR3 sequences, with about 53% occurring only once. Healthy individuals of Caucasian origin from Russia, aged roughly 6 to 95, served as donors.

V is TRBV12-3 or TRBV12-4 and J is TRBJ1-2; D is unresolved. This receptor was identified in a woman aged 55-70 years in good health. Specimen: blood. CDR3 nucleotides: TGTGCCAGCACCTTTGGCAGACGCTATGGCTACACCTTC. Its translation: CASTFGRRYGYTF.